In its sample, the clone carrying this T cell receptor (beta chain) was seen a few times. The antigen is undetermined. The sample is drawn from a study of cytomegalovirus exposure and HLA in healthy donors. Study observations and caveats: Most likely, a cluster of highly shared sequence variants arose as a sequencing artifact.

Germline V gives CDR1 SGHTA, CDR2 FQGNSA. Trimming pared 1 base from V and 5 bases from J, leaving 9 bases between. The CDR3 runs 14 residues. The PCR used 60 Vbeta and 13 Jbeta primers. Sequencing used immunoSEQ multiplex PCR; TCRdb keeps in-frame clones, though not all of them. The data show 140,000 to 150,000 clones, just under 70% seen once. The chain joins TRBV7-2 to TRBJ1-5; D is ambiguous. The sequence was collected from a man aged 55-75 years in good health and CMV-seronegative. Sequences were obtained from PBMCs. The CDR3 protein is CASSLVLRDQPQHF. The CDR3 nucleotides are TGTGCCAGCAGCTTAGTGTTGCGGGATCAGCCCCAGCATTTT.